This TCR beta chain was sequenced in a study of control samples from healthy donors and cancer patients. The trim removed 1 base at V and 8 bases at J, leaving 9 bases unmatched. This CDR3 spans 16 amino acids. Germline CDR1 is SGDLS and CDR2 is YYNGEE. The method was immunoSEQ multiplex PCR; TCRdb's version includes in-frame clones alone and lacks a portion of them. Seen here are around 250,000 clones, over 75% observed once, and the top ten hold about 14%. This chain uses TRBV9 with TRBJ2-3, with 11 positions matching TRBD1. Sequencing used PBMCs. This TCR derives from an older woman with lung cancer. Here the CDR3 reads CASSVTGTGGVGTQYF. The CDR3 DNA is TGTGCCAGCAGCGTAACCGGGACAGGGGGGGTAGGTACGCAGTATTTT.